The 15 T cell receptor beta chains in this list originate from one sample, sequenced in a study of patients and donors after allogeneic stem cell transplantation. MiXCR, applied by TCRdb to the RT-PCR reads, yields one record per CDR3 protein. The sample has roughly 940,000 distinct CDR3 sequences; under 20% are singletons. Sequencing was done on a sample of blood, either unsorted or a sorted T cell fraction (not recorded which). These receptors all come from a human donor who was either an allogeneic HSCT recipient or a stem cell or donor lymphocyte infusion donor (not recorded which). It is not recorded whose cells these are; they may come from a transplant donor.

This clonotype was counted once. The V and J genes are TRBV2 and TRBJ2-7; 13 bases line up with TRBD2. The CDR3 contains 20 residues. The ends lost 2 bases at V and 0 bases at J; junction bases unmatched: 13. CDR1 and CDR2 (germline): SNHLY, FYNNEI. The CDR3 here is CASSETGLAGSQDLSYEQYF. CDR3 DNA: TGTGCCAGCAGTGAAACGGGACTAGCGGGATCCCAGGATCTCTCCTACGAGCAGTACTTC. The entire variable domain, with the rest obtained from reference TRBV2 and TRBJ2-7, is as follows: EPEVTQTPSHQVTQMGQEVILRCVPISNHLYFYWYRQILGQKVEFLVSFYNNEISEKSEIFDDQFSVERPDGSNFTLKIRSTKLEDSAMYFCASSETGLAGSQDLSYEQYFGPGTRLTVT.

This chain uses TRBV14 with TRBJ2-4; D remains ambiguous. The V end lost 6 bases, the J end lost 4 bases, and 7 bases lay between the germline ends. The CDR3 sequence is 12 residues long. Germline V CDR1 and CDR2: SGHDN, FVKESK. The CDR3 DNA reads TGTGCCAGCAGTCATAATAAAAACATTCAGTACTTC. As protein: CASSHNKNIQYF.

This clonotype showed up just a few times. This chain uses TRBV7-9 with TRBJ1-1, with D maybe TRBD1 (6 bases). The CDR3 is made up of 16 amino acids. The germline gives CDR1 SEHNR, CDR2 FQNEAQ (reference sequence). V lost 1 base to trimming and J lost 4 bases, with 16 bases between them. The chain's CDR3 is CASSLGTGGGLTEAFF. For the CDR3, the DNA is TGTGCCAGCAGCTTAGGTACGGGGGGGGGCCTCACTGAAGCTTTCTTT.

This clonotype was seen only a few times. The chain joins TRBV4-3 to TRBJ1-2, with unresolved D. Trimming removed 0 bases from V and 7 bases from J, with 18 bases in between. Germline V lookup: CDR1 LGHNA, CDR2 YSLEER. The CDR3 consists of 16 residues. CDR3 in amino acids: CASSQDIGYQTGGYTF. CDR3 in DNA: TGCGCCAGCAGCCAAGATATTGGATACCAAACGGGTGGCTACACCTTC.

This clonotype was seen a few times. The CDR3 DNA reads TGTGCCAGCAGTTTAGCCCTAGTTGGCACTGAAGCTTTCTTT. Residues: CASSLALVGTEAFF. The chain employs TRBV12-3 or TRBV12-4 and TRBJ1-1; D gene unclear. The CDR3 length is 14 residues. V was trimmed by 0 bases and J by 4 bases, leaving 9 bases between them.

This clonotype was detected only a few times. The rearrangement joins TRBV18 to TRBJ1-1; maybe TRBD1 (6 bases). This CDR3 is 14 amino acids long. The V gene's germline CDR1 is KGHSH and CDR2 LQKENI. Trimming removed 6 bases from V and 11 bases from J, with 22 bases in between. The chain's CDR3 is CASSPKRTEKGAFF. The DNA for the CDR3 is TGTGCCAGCTCCCCAAAAAGGACAGAAAAGGGTGCTTTCTTT. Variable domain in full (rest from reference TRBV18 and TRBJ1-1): NAGVMQNPRHLVRRRGQEARLRCSPMKGHSHVYWYRQLPEEGLKFMVYLQKENIIDESGMPKERFSAEFPKEGPSILRIQQVVRGDSAAYFCASSPKRTEKGAFFGQGTRLTVV.

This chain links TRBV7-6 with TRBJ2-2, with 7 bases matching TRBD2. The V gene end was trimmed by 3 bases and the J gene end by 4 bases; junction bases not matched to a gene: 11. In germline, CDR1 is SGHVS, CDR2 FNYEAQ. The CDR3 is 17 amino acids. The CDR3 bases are TGTGCCAGCAGCTTTTTGAGGCGGGAGTCAATCACCGGGGAGCTGTTTTTT. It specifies CASSFLRRESITGELFF.

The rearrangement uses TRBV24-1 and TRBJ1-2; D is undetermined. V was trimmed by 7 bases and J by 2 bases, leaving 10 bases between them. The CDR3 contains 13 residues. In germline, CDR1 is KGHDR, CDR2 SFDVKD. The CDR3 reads CATRATGNYGYTF. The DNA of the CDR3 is TGTGCCACCAGGGCCACTGGAAACTATGGCTACACCTTC.

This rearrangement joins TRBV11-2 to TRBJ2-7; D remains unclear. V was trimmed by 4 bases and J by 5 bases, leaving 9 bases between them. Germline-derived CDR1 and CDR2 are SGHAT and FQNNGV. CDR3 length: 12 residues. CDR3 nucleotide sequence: TGTGCCAGCAGCTCCGGATGGAACGAGCAGTACTTC. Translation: CASSSGWNEQYF.

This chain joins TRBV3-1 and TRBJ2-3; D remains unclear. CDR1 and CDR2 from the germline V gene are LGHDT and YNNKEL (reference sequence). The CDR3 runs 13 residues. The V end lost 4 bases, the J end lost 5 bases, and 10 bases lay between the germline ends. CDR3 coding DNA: TGTGCCAGCAGCCCACTCCTAAGAGATACGCAGTATTTT. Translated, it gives CASSPLLRDTQYF.

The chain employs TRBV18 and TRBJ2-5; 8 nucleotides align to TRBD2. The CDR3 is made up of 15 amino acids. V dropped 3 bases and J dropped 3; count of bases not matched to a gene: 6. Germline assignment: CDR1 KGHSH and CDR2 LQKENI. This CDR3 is CASSPRISGEETQYF. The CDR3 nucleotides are TGTGCCAGCTCACCTCGTATTAGCGGGGAAGAGACCCAGTACTTC.

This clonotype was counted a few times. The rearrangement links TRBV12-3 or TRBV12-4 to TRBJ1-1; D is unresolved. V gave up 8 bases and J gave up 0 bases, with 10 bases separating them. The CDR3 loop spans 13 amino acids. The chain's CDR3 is CASGASVNTEAFF. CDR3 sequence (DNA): TGTGCCAGCGGTGCTTCGGTGAACACTGAAGCTTTCTTT.

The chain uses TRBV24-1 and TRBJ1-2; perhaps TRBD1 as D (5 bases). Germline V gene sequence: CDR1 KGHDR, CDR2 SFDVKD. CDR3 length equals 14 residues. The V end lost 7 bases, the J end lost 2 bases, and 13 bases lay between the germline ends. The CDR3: CATRLGTANYGYTF. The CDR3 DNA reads TGTGCCACCAGACTCGGGACCGCGAACTATGGCTACACCTTC.

The CDR3 coding sequence is TGCAGTGCTAGAGATCCCGGGGATACGGTAGGCTACGAGCAGTACTTC. Translated, it gives CSARDPGDTVGYEQYF. V and J are TRBV20-1 and TRBJ2-7, with D perhaps matching TRBD2 (5 bases). The germline V gene encodes CDR1 DFQATT and CDR2 SNEGSKA (reference sequence). Trimming shortened V by 0 bases and J by 3 bases, and 18 bases separated the two germline ends. CDR3 length: 16 residues.

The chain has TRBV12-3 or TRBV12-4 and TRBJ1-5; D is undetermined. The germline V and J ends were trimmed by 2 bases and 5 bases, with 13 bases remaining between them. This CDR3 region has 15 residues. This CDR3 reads CASSLRENPHQPQHF. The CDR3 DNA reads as TGTGCCAGCAGTTTAAGGGAGAATCCTCATCAGCCCCAGCATTTT.